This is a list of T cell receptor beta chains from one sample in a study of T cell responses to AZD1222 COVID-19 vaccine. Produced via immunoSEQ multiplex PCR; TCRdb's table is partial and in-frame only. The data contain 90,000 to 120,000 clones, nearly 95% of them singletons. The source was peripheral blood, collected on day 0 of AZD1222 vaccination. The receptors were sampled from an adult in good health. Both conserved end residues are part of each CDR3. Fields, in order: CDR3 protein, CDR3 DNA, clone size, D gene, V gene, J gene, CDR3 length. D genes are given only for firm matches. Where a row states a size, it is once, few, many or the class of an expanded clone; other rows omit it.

CDR3 protein: CARSRPGPNYSPLHF
CDR3 DNA: TGTGCCAGAAGCCGGCCCGGCCCTAACTATTCACCCCTCCACTTT
clone size: -
D gene: -
V gene: TRBV5-3
J gene: TRBJ1-6
CDR3 length: 15

CDR3 protein: CASSLGRPADTQYF
CDR3 DNA: TGTGCCAGCAGTTTGGGGCGGCCGGCAGATACGCAGTATTTT
clone size: -
D gene: -
V gene: TRBV28
J gene: TRBJ2-3
CDR3 length: 14

CDR3 protein: CASSSTVGGTQYF
CDR3 DNA: TGCGCCAGCAGCTCCACAGTTGGAGGTACGCAGTATTTT
clone size: -
D gene: -
V gene: TRBV5-1
J gene: TRBJ2-3
CDR3 length: 13

CDR3 protein: CASGSSGRANNEQFF
CDR3 DNA: TGTGCCAGCGGGTCTAGCGGGAGGGCCAACAATGAGCAGTTCTTC
clone size: -
D gene: TRBD2
V gene: TRBV28
J gene: TRBJ2-1
CDR3 length: 15

CDR3 protein: CASRTGLDYGYTF
CDR3 DNA: TGTGCCAGCAGGACAGGGTTGGACTATGGCTACACCTTC
clone size: -
D gene: TRBD1
V gene: TRBV7-2
J gene: TRBJ1-2
CDR3 length: 13

CDR3 protein: CASRQTGTRETQYF
CDR3 DNA: TGTGCCAGCAGACAAACCGGGACTAGGGAGACCCAGTACTTC
clone size: once
D gene: TRBD2
V gene: TRBV27
J gene: TRBJ2-5
CDR3 length: 14

CDR3 protein: CAISSPMGLAGEDEQFF
CDR3 DNA: TGTGCCATCAGCTCCCCCATGGGACTAGCGGGAGAAGATGAGCAGTTCTTC
clone size: -
D gene: TRBD2
V gene: TRBV10-3
J gene: TRBJ2-1
CDR3 length: 17

CDR3 protein: CASSEYRGSQETQYF
CDR3 DNA: TGTGCCAGCAGTGAATACAGGGGGTCTCAAGAGACCCAGTACTTC
clone size: -
D gene: TRBD1
V gene: TRBV25-1
J gene: TRBJ2-5
CDR3 length: 15

CDR3 protein: CASSSTAHTEAFF
CDR3 DNA: TGTGCCAGCAGCTCCACGGCCCACACTGAAGCTTTCTTT
clone size: -
D gene: -
V gene: TRBV7-3
J gene: TRBJ1-1
CDR3 length: 13

CDR3 protein: CASSQGDSGNSPLHF
CDR3 DNA: TGCGCCAGCAGCCAAGGGGACAGTGGAAATTCACCCCTCCACTTT
clone size: -
D gene: TRBD1
V gene: TRBV4-1
J gene: TRBJ1-6
CDR3 length: 15

CDR3 protein: CASRKTTNEKLFF
CDR3 DNA: TGTGCCAGCCGGAAAACAACTAATGAAAAACTGTTTTTT
clone size: -
D gene: -
V gene: TRBV12-3/TRBV12-4
J gene: TRBJ1-4
CDR3 length: 13

CDR3 protein: CASRSDRGTEAFF
CDR3 DNA: TGTGCCAGCAGAAGCGACAGGGGCACTGAAGCTTTCTTT
clone size: -
D gene: TRBD1
V gene: TRBV6-4
J gene: TRBJ1-1
CDR3 length: 13

CDR3 protein: CASSSRDFIQVYGYTF
CDR3 DNA: TGTGCCAGCAGTAGTCGTGATTTTATACAGGTCTATGGCTACACCTTC
clone size: -
D gene: -
V gene: TRBV28
J gene: TRBJ1-2
CDR3 length: 16

CDR3 protein: CSVDRGSRTEAFF
CDR3 DNA: TGCAGCGTTGATCGGGGATCAAGGACTGAAGCTTTCTTT
clone size: -
D gene: -
V gene: TRBV29-1
J gene: TRBJ1-1
CDR3 length: 13

CDR3 protein: CASSRERGGELFF
CDR3 DNA: TGTGCCAGCAGTCGGGAGCGGGGCGGGGAGCTGTTTTTT
clone size: -
D gene: TRBD2
V gene: TRBV6-5
J gene: TRBJ2-2
CDR3 length: 13

CDR3 protein: CASSSQGNYGYTF
CDR3 DNA: TGCGCCAGCAGCTCCCAGGGGAACTATGGCTACACCTTC
clone size: -
D gene: -
V gene: TRBV5-1
J gene: TRBJ1-2
CDR3 length: 13

CDR3 protein: CASRTGTDNEKLFF
CDR3 DNA: TGTGCCAGCAGAACCGGGACAGATAATGAAAAACTGTTTTTT
clone size: -
D gene: TRBD1
V gene: TRBV25-1
J gene: TRBJ1-4
CDR3 length: 14

CDR3 protein: CASTLSYEQYF
CDR3 DNA: TGTGCCAGCACACTCTCCTACGAGCAGTACTTC
clone size: -
D gene: -
V gene: TRBV2
J gene: TRBJ2-7
CDR3 length: 11

CDR3 protein: CAQSGGSGDEQYF
CDR3 DNA: TGTGCCCAGAGTGGGGGGTCAGGAGACGAGCAGTACTTC
clone size: -
D gene: -
V gene: TRBV10-3
J gene: TRBJ2-7
CDR3 length: 13

CDR3 protein: CASSAFIEEYF
CDR3 DNA: TGTGCCAGCAGTGCGTTCATCGAGGAGTACTTC
clone size: -
D gene: -
V gene: TRBV2
J gene: TRBJ2-7
CDR3 length: 11

CDR3 protein: CASSVPGLGTGELFF
CDR3 DNA: TGTGCCAGTAGTGTTCCGGGACTAGGAACCGGGGAGCTGTTTTTT
clone size: -
D gene: TRBD2
V gene: TRBV19
J gene: TRBJ2-2
CDR3 length: 15

CDR3 protein: CAGVSGGSSYEQYF
CDR3 DNA: TGTGCCGGCGTTAGCGGGGGTTCCTCCTACGAGCAGTACTTC
clone size: -
D gene: TRBD2
V gene: TRBV30
J gene: TRBJ2-7
CDR3 length: 14

CDR3 protein: CASTSTGSTDTQYF
CDR3 DNA: TGTGCCAGTACCTCGACAGGGAGCACAGATACGCAGTATTTT
clone size: -
D gene: TRBD1
V gene: TRBV19
J gene: TRBJ2-3
CDR3 length: 14

CDR3 protein: CASSRLGGPYEQYF
CDR3 DNA: TGTGCCAGCAGCCGACTAGGGGGCCCCTACGAGCAGTACTTC
clone size: -
D gene: -
V gene: TRBV11-1
J gene: TRBJ2-7
CDR3 length: 14

CDR3 protein: CASKHTGTEAFF
CDR3 DNA: TGTGCCAGCAAACACACGGGCACTGAAGCTTTCTTT
clone size: once
D gene: -
V gene: TRBV6-5
J gene: TRBJ1-1
CDR3 length: 12

CDR3 protein: CASSLKRESRKLFF
CDR3 DNA: TGTGCCAGCAGTTTAAAAAGGGAGTCGCGTAAACTGTTTTTT
clone size: -
D gene: -
V gene: TRBV27
J gene: TRBJ1-4
CDR3 length: 14

CDR3 protein: CASSLQPGSGEKLFF
CDR3 DNA: TGTGCCAGCAGCCTGCAACCGGGGTCGGGTGAAAAACTGTTTTTT
clone size: -
D gene: -
V gene: TRBV7-2
J gene: TRBJ1-4
CDR3 length: 15

CDR3 protein: CASSFTGAHADTQYF
CDR3 DNA: TGCGCCAGCAGCTTCACAGGGGCACACGCAGATACGCAGTATTTT
clone size: -
D gene: TRBD1
V gene: TRBV5-1
J gene: TRBJ2-3
CDR3 length: 15

CDR3 protein: CATSDSGLALSTDTQYF
CDR3 DNA: TGTGCCACCAGCGACTCAGGACTAGCCCTTAGCACAGATACGCAGTATTTT
clone size: -
D gene: TRBD2
V gene: TRBV24-1
J gene: TRBJ2-3
CDR3 length: 17

CDR3 protein: CASSEEGTRTDTQYF
CDR3 DNA: TGTGCCAGCAGCGAAGAGGGAACCCGGACAGATACGCAGTATTTT
clone size: once
D gene: -
V gene: TRBV9
J gene: TRBJ2-3
CDR3 length: 15

CDR3 protein: CASSGQGMFNEQFF
CDR3 DNA: TGTGCCAGCAGTGGACAGGGGATGTTTAATGAGCAGTTCTTC
clone size: -
D gene: TRBD1
V gene: TRBV2
J gene: TRBJ2-1
CDR3 length: 14

CDR3 protein: CATSRVAPGVQPQHF
CDR3 DNA: TGTGCCACCAGCAGAGTGGCCCCGGGGGTCCAGCCCCAGCATTTT
clone size: -
D gene: -
V gene: TRBV15
J gene: TRBJ1-5
CDR3 length: 15

CDR3 protein: CASKIRQGGNNSPLHF
CDR3 DNA: TGTGCCAGCAAAATCCGACAGGGGGGCAATAATTCACCCCTCCACTTT
clone size: -
D gene: TRBD1
V gene: TRBV27
J gene: TRBJ1-6
CDR3 length: 16

CDR3 protein: CASSVGEREKLFF
CDR3 DNA: TGTGCCAGCAGCGTAGGGGAGAGGGAAAAACTGTTTTTT
clone size: once
D gene: -
V gene: TRBV9
J gene: TRBJ1-4
CDR3 length: 13

CDR3 protein: CASSLEVVGVGEAFF
CDR3 DNA: TGCGCCAGCAGCCTGGAAGTCGTCGGGGTCGGTGAAGCTTTCTTT
clone size: -
D gene: -
V gene: TRBV5-1
J gene: TRBJ1-1
CDR3 length: 15

CDR3 protein: CASSAHPESSPLHF
CDR3 DNA: TGTGCCAGTAGTGCCCACCCAGAGTCTTCACCCCTCCACTTT
clone size: once
D gene: -
V gene: TRBV19
J gene: TRBJ1-6
CDR3 length: 14

CDR3 protein: CASSNRGVSYEQYF
CDR3 DNA: TGTGCCAGCAGTAACAGGGGGGTGTCCTACGAGCAGTACTTC
clone size: once
D gene: TRBD1
V gene: TRBV2
J gene: TRBJ2-7
CDR3 length: 14

CDR3 protein: CASGGSGPYGYTF
CDR3 DNA: TGTGCCAGCGGGGGCAGCGGCCCCTATGGCTACACCTTC
clone size: -
D gene: -
V gene: TRBV2
J gene: TRBJ1-2
CDR3 length: 13

CDR3 protein: CASSGQGKTGELFF
CDR3 DNA: TGTGCCAGCAGTGGGCAGGGAAAGACCGGGGAGCTGTTTTTT
clone size: -
D gene: -
V gene: TRBV2
J gene: TRBJ2-2
CDR3 length: 14

CDR3 protein: CASSQEGWVSYNSPLHF
CDR3 DNA: TGTGCCAGCAGCCAAGAAGGCTGGGTTTCCTATAATTCACCCCTCCACTTT
clone size: -
D gene: -
V gene: TRBV3-1/TRBV3-2
J gene: TRBJ1-6
CDR3 length: 17

CDR3 protein: CASRTGTENYGYTF
CDR3 DNA: TGTGCCAGTAGAACCGGGACAGAGAACTATGGCTACACCTTC
clone size: once
D gene: TRBD1
V gene: TRBV19
J gene: TRBJ1-2
CDR3 length: 14

CDR3 protein: CASQLGRWGNTEAFF
CDR3 DNA: TGTGCCAGCCAGCTTGGTAGATGGGGGAACACTGAAGCTTTCTTT
clone size: -
D gene: -
V gene: TRBV7-8
J gene: TRBJ1-1
CDR3 length: 15

CDR3 protein: CSVGFRVQETQYF
CDR3 DNA: TGCAGCGTTGGTTTCAGGGTCCAAGAGACCCAGTACTTC
clone size: -
D gene: -
V gene: TRBV29-1
J gene: TRBJ2-5
CDR3 length: 13

CDR3 protein: CASSPASGRVVTGELFF
CDR3 DNA: TGTGCCAGCAGCCCAGCTAGCGGGAGGGTCGTCACCGGGGAGCTGTTTTTT
clone size: -
D gene: TRBD2
V gene: TRBV2
J gene: TRBJ2-2
CDR3 length: 17

CDR3 protein: CASSVGLADSYEQYF
CDR3 DNA: TGTGCCAGCAGCGTAGGACTAGCGGATTCCTACGAGCAGTACTTC
clone size: -
D gene: TRBD2
V gene: TRBV9
J gene: TRBJ2-7
CDR3 length: 15

CDR3 protein: CAWSVVTGNSPLHF
CDR3 DNA: TGTGCCTGGAGTGTAGTAACCGGTAATTCACCCCTCCACTTT
clone size: -
D gene: -
V gene: TRBV30
J gene: TRBJ1-6
CDR3 length: 14